This T cell receptor (beta chain) came from a study of OX40 agonist ivuxolimab in advanced cancers. Turning to the study itself: The study enrolled dose-escalation patients with hepatocellular carcinoma, melanoma, renal cell or head and neck cancer. At 82.7% male, the cohort had a mean age of 60 years, ranging from about 20 to 79.

TCRdb's copy holds only in-frame clones and misses some; the assay was immunoSEQ multiplex PCR. The table lists roughly 29,000 clones, nearly 95% of them singletons. No patient had autoimmune disease or received systemic immunosuppression. Trimming cost V 4 bases and J 2 bases; bases outside gene matches: 4. This CDR3 comprises 16 residues. Looked up from germline, CDR1 is MNHEY and CDR2 is SVGAGI. The source was CD4+ or CD8+ T cells sorted from blood, collected in a trial of the OX40 agonist ivuxolimab. This TCR was sampled from an adult with an advanced solid tumor such as melanoma, head and neck, liver or kidney cancer. The genes are TRBV6-5 and TRBJ2-3; 12 positions match TRBD2. The CDR3 coding sequence is TGTGCCAGCAGTTCGCGACTAGCGGGAGACACAGATACGCAGTATTTT. Its protein product is CASSSRLAGDTDTQYF.